The 23 T cell receptor beta chains reported below all come from one sample, sequenced in a study of OX40 agonist ivuxolimab in advanced cancers. Sequencing was performed with immunoSEQ multiplex PCR; in TCRdb, only in-frame clones are kept and a portion is missing. The sample contains 60,000 to 85,000 clones, nearly 90% of which appear only once. The specimen was CD4+ or CD8+ T cells sorted from blood, collected in a trial of the OX40 agonist ivuxolimab. These TCRs come from an adult with an advanced solid tumor such as melanoma, head and neck, liver or kidney cancer.

This clone was seen once. This chain joins TRBV6-4 and TRBJ2-7; a weak D match, TRBD1 (5 bases). The CDR3 contains 18 residues. Trimming took off 0 bases at V and 0 bases at J, with 18 bases between the two ends. The germline gives CDR1 MRHNA, CDR2 SNTAGT. Here the CDR3 DNA reads TGTGCCAGCAGTGACTCGATTAGGGGCAGTTCATTCTCCTACGAGCAGTACTTC. Its translation: CASSDSIRGSSFSYEQYF.

The V and J genes are TRBV18 and TRBJ1-4; perhaps TRBD1 as D (6 bases). The CDR3 runs to 16 residues. Germline CDR1 is KGHSH and CDR2 is LQKENI. Trimming stripped 7 bases from V and 3 bases from J, with 18 bases between. Here the CDR3 reads CASFLLLGQSNEKLFF. The CDR3 nucleotides are TGTGCCAGCTTCCTCTTACTAGGACAGTCTAATGAAAAACTGTTTTTT.

J is TRBJ1-1 and V is TRBV5-4; perhaps TRBD1 as D (5 bases). CDR1 and CDR2 (germline): SGHNT, YYREEE (reference sequence). The CDR3 length is 14 residues. Trimming took 4 bases from V and 1 from J, leaving 11 bases between them. The CDR3, as DNA: TGTGCCAGCAGCGGGACGGGTGGGAACACTGAAGCTTTCTTT. Its translation is CASSGTGGNTEAFF.

This clone showed up just once. The gene calls are TRBV30 and TRBJ1-5, with 7 bases fitting TRBD1. The V gene's germline CDR1 is GTSNPN and CDR2 SVGIG (reference sequence). The CDR3 sequence is 15 residues long. Germline trimming cut 5 bases from V and 4 bases from J; bases unmatched to any gene: 11. CDR3 in DNA: TGTGCCTGGTCCCGGGACAGCTTGTTTAATCAGCCCCAGCATTTT. Its translation: CAWSRDSLFNQPQHF.

The chain employs TRBV19 and TRBJ2-1; 13 nucleotides agree with TRBD2. The CDR3 sequence is 17 residues long. Trimming cost V 6 bases and J 0 bases; bases outside gene matches: 5. Germline V gene data show CDR1 as LNHDA and CDR2 as SQIVND (reference sequence). CDR3 bases: TGTGCCAGTAGGAAACTAGCGGGAGGGAGCTCCTACAATGAGCAGTTCTTC. Its protein is CASRKLAGGSSYNEQFF.

The chain links TRBV6-5 to TRBJ2-7; D perhaps matches TRBD2 (6 bases). V lost 7 bases and J lost 7, with 11 bases in between. This CDR3 contains 11 residues. Germline V gives CDR1 MNHEY, CDR2 SVGAGI. The DNA of the CDR3 is TGTGCCAGCACGAGCGGACTAGAGCAGTACTTC. Translated, it gives CASTSGLEQYF.

J is TRBJ2-5 and V is TRBV18; tentative D call: TRBD2 (5 bases). The CDR3 runs to 13 residues. The V end lost 5 bases, the J end lost 3 bases, and 10 bases lay between the germline ends. From germline, CDR1 is KGHSH and CDR2 LQKENI. This CDR3 is CASSAGNKETQYF. The CDR3 DNA is TGTGCCAGCTCAGCCGGGAACAAAGAGACCCAGTACTTC.

This clone was observed a single time. The V gene is TRBV27, the J gene TRBJ1-5; no firm D call. CDR1 and CDR2 from the germline V gene are MNHEY and SMNVEV (reference sequence). The CDR3 is 15 residues long. The ends were cut back, 3 bases at V and 2 bases at J, with 11 bases in the middle. CDR3 nucleotide sequence: TGTGCCAGCAGTTTCTCTCCCGGGGGCAATCAGCCCCAGCATTTT. Translation gives CASSFSPGGNQPQHF.

This clone was counted a single time. The chain links TRBV5-1 to TRBJ2-2, with D tentatively TRBD1 (5 bases). The CDR3 has 17 residues. The V gene's germline CDR1 is SGHRS and CDR2 YFSETQ. The V and J ends lost 1 base and 4 bases respectively, with 17 bases between them. The CDR3 here is CASSLPLERGGTGELFF. The CDR3, as DNA: TGCGCCAGCAGCTTGCCCTTAGAAAGGGGCGGCACCGGGGAGCTGTTTTTT.

This rearrangement joins TRBV27 to TRBJ2-7; D may be TRBD2 (5 bases). The CDR3 covers 17 residues. Looked up from germline, CDR1 is MNHEY and CDR2 is SMNVEV (reference sequence). Trimming left V 5 bases short and J 2 bases short, with 22 bases between. The DNA of the CDR3 is TGTGCCAGCAGTGCACGTCCTGGCCTCACCGGGGCCTACGAGCAGTACTTC. Translation gives CASSARPGLTGAYEQYF.

V usage is TRBV6-5 and J usage is TRBJ2-7, with D possibly matching TRBD2 (6 bases). The V end was cut by 6 bases, the J end by 2 bases, with 14 bases between. Germline CDR1 and CDR2: MNHEY and SVGAGI. This CDR3 is built from 14 residues. CDR3 nucleotide sequence: TGTGCCAGCAGGGACATAGCGGTCACCTACGAGCAGTACTTC. This sequence encodes CASRDIAVTYEQYF.

This chain connects TRBV5-5 to TRBJ2-7, with a possible D match to TRBD1 (6 bases). Germline V gives CDR1 SGHKS, CDR2 YYEKEE (reference sequence). CDR3 length equals 16 residues. Trimming took off 1 base at V and 2 bases at J, with 16 bases between the two ends. Written as DNA, the CDR3 is TGTGCCAGCAGCTTGAGAGGGGACATACTGGCCTACGAGCAGTACTTC. This gives the protein CASSLRGDILAYEQYF.

The J gene is TRBJ1-2, the V gene TRBV5-1; TRBD1 agrees at 12 bases. There are 15 residues in the CDR3. Germline assignment: CDR1 SGHRS and CDR2 YFSETQ. V shed 5 bases and J 5 bases; nucleotides not matched to a gene: 7. The CDR3 sequence is CASSPGTGGGYGYTF. The CDR3 nucleotides read TGCGCCAGCAGTCCCGGGACAGGGGGCGGGTATGGCTACACCTTC.

The chain is built from TRBV19 and TRBJ2-1, with D perhaps matching TRBD2 (5 bases). The CDR3 runs to 13 residues. V was clipped by 3 bases and J by 9 bases, with 12 bases between them. Per the germline V gene, CDR1 is LNHDA and CDR2 is SQIVND (reference sequence). CDR3 loop: CASSIFTRGEQFF. The CDR3 nucleotides are TGTGCCAGTAGTATCTTTACTCGGGGTGAGCAGTTCTTC.

The chain has TRBV6-1 and TRBJ1-5; D uncertain. Germline V lookup: CDR1 MNHNS, CDR2 SASEGT. CDR3 length: 17 amino acids. V shed 4 bases and J shed 1 base, with 17 bases lying between them. CDR3 DNA: TGTGCCAGCAGTGTAGCCGAAGGTGGACTGAGCAATCAGCCCCAGCATTTT. Protein: CASSVAEGGLSNQPQHF.

The chain combines TRBV6-1 with TRBJ2-7; 8 bases align to TRBD1. V gave up 0 bases and J gave up 1 base; unmatched junction bases: 5. Germline V gives CDR1 MNHNS, CDR2 SASEGT. The CDR3 loop spans 16 amino acids. The CDR3 DNA follows: TGTGCCAGCAGTGAAGCGCAGGGGGCGGCGTCCTACGAGCAGTACTTC. Protein product: CASSEAQGAASYEQYF.

The chain couples TRBV19 to TRBJ2-1; D is possibly TRBD2 (6 bases). V shed 4 bases and J shed 3 bases, with 13 bases lying between them. The germline V gene encodes CDR1 LNHDA and CDR2 SQIVND (reference sequence). This CDR3 is 15 amino acids long. The CDR3 DNA reads TGTGCCAGTAGTAGGGGCGGGGCGGACTACAATGAGCAGTTCTTC. Protein: CASSRGGADYNEQFF.

CDR3 loop: CASSAGVSEAFF. In nucleotides, the CDR3 is TGTGCCAGCAGCGCGGGGGTCTCTGAAGCTTTCTTT. The V call is TRBV9, the J call TRBJ1-1; the D gene is possibly TRBD1 (5 bases). The length of the CDR3 is 12 residues. V shed 3 bases and J shed 6 bases, with 9 bases lying between them. The germline V gene has CDR1 SGDLS and CDR2 YYNGEE.

The chain carries TRBV27 and TRBJ2-4, with a weak D call TRBD1 (5 bases). The ends were cut back, 8 bases at V and 0 bases at J, with 14 bases in the middle. From germline, CDR1 is MNHEY and CDR2 SMNVEV (reference sequence). This CDR3 comprises 15 residues. CDR3 nucleotide sequence: TGTGCCAGCCCTAGGGGCAGATTAGCCAAAAACATTCAGTACTTC. Translation: CASPRGRLAKNIQYF.

This clone was seen once. This chain links TRBV19 with TRBJ2-6, with TRBD1 matching over 7 bases. The germline V gene encodes CDR1 LNHDA and CDR2 SQIVND (reference sequence). This CDR3 region has 15 residues. Trimming cost V 7 bases and J 1 base; bases outside gene matches: 4. CDR3 loop: CASTLTGSGANVLTF. The DNA for the CDR3 is TGTGCCAGTACCCTGACAGGGTCTGGGGCCAACGTCCTGACTTTC.

The chain is built from TRBV4-1 and TRBJ2-4; possible D gene TRBD2, 5 bases. V lost 3 bases, J lost 1 base, and 13 bases lay in between. The CDR3 is 16 amino acids. The germline V gene encodes CDR1 MGHRA and CDR2 YSYEKL. The CDR3 DNA reads TGCGCCAGCAGCCATGAGTGGAGAGGGGCCAAAAACATTCAGTACTTC. Encoded protein: CASSHEWRGAKNIQYF.

V is TRBV7-3 and J is TRBJ2-1, with 7 nucleotides matching TRBD2. CDR1 is SGHTA, CDR2 FQGTGA, per germline. The V and J ends lost 5 bases and 3 bases, in that order; junction bases with no gene match: 7. The CDR3 sequence is 15 residues long. This chain's CDR3 is CASSALASGYNEQFF. Written as DNA, the CDR3 is TGTGCCAGCAGCGCCCTCGCTAGCGGCTACAATGAGCAGTTCTTC.

The chain is built from TRBV21-1 and TRBJ1-1; the table assigns TRBD1, which was not confirmed against the DNA. TRBV21-1 is marked as a pseudogene. This CDR3 contains 17 residues. The CDR3 nucleotides are TGTGCCAGCAGCAAAGAAGGAAGGGGGCGGATGAACACTGAAGCTTTCTTT. This codes for CASSKEGRGRMNTEAFF.